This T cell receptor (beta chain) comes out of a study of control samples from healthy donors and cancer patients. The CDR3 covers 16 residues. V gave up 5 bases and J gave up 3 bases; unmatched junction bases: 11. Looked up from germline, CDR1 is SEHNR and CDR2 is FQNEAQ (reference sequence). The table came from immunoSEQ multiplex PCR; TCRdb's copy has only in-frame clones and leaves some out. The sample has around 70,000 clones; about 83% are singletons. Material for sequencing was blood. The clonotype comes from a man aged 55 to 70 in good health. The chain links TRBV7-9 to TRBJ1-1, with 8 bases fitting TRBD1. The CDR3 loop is CASSGRGLKLDTEAFF. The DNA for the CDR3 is TGTGCCAGCAGCGGCAGGGGGCTCAAGCTAGACACTGAAGCTTTCTTT.